This T cell receptor (beta chain) was sequenced for a study of T cells in Graves' hyperthyroidism and ophthalmopathy. Study-level findings and limits: Through a model of 13 V-J features, ophthalmopathy was separated from stable hyperthyroidism.

Per the germline V gene, CDR1 is PRHDT and CDR2 is FYEKMQ (reference sequence). This CDR3 spans 14 amino acids. With 5 bases removed from V and 2 bases from J, the gap between germline ends came to 13 bases. In its sample, this clonotype was seen many times. Its target is unknown. Researchers amplified the TCR beta CDR3 regions from RNA transcripts. With the HTBI primer set, the TCR CDR3 went through a first round of RT-PCR. Each CDR3 protein is one row after TCRdb ran MiXCR on the multiplex PCR reads. The sample lists nearly 750,000 distinct CDR3 sequences, roughly a third occurring once. Stable disease denoted Graves' hyperthyroidism without ophthalmopathy progression within 18 months. Clinical symptoms, serum thyroxine, TRAb, thyroid ultrasound and orbital computed tomography informed diagnoses. Each 10 ml fresh peripheral blood draw supplied the PBMCs.

The chain couples TRBV13 to TRBJ2-7, with D perhaps TRBD2 (6 bases). This TCR was sampled from a woman aged 35 to 49 with Graves' hyperthyroidism. Material: blood. The chain's CDR3 is CASSPGLVTYEQYF. The CDR3 DNA sequence: TGTGCCAGCAGCCCGGGACTGGTGACCTACGAGCAGTACTTC.